This TCR beta chain was identified in a study of Graves' ophthalmopathy and Graves' hyperthyroidism. Study-level findings and limits: At approximately 70% sensitivity and approximately 72% specificity, the model predicted progression of the ophthalmopathy.

Amplified material comprised TCR beta CDR3 regions derived from RNA transcripts. An opening RT-PCR round employed HTBI primers and preceded a second-round multiplex PCR. One entry per CDR3 protein, called by TCRdb with MiXCR from the multiplex PCR reads. The sample lists about 740,000 distinct CDR3 sequences; about 44% were seen once. The germline gives CDR1 MNHEY, CDR2 SMNVEV (reference sequence). CDR3 length: 13 amino acids. Trimming stripped 0 bases from V and 4 bases from J, with 6 bases between. This clonotype occurred a few times. Its antigen is still unknown. The rearrangement uses TRBV27 and TRBJ1-2; D call uncertain. The sequencing sample was made of peripheral blood. This TCR derives from an adult man with Graves' ophthalmopathy. The CDR3 nucleotides are TGTGCCAGCAGTTTATCTATCTCCTATGGCTACACCTTC. It codes for CASSLSISYGYTF.